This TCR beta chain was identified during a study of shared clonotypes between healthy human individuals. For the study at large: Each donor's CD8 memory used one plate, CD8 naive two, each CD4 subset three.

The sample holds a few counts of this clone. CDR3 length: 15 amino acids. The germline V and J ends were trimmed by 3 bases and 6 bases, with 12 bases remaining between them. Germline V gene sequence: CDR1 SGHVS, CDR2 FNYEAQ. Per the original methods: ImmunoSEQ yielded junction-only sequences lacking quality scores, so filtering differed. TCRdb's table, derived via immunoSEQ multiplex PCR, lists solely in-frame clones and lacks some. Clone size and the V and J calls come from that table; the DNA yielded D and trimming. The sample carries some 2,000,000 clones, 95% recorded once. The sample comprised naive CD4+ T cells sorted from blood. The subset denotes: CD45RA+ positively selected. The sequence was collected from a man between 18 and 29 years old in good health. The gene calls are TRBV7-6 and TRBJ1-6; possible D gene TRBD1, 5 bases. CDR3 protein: CASSLGQGSNSPLHF. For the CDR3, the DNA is TGTGCCAGCAGCTTGGGGCAGGGTAGTAATTCACCCCTCCACTTT.